The source of this T cell receptor beta chain is a study of neoadjuvant nivolumab and ipilimumab in lung cancer. Across the whole study: The combination arm added day-1 ipilimumab 1 mg/kg to nivolumab 3 mg/kg on days 1, 15, 29. Study findings and constraints: Pretherapy blood TCR richness correlated positively with resected tumor richness. TCR richness and clonality were higher in tumors than adjacent uninvolved lung. From pretherapy to surgery, tumor richness and clonality rose with dual therapy.

Turning to this clone: Its antigen remains unknown.

The repertoire was sequenced with immunoSEQ multiplex PCR; TCRdb's copy has only in-frame clones and lacks some. Of roughly 39,000 clones in the sample, 89% were seen once. This CDR3 has 13 amino acids. The germline V gene has CDR1 SEHNR and CDR2 FQNEAQ (reference sequence). The V and J ends lost 6 bases and 8 bases, in that order; junction bases with no gene match: 6. The chain joins TRBV7-9 to TRBJ1-4, with TRBD1 identical over 7 bases. This sequence originates from an adult with non-small cell lung cancer. The material was peripheral blood, obtained before neoadjuvant nivolumab, alone or with ipilimumab. The CDR3 DNA is TGTGCCAGCAGAACGACAGGGAACGAAAAACTGTTTTTT. Amino acids: CASRTTGNEKLFF. Full variable domain (outside the CDR3, taken from reference TRBV7-9 and TRBJ1-4): DTGVSQNPRHKITKRGQNVTFRCDPISEHNRLYWYRQTLGQGPEFLTYFQNEAQLEKSRLLSDRFSAERPKGSFSTLEIQRTEQGDSAMYLCASRTTGNEKLFFGSGTQLSVL.